What follows describes a single TCR beta chain. The ends lost 3 bases at V and 5 bases at J; junction bases unmatched: 3. CDR1 and CDR2 (germline): SGDLS, YYNGEE. This CDR3 has 15 residues. The sample comes from a study of blood T cell repertoires in COVID-19. Looking at the study overall: Two negative PCRs, clearance, or symptom resolution had been documented for recovered Cohort 3 donors. PBMCs, B-cell-depleted T cells, or T cells provided the cDNA or gDNA that made up the material.

The assay was immunoSEQ multiplex PCR, and TCRdb's table has in-frame clones only and misses some. This sample carries about 210,000 clones, around 83% of them seen once, and the ten largest clones take 20% to 25%. Grouping used clinical history reported by participants in a survey and questionnaire. The origin of this receptor is a woman between 35 and 50 years old in a cohort exposed to, infected with or recovered from COVID-19 (not recorded which). The rearrangement links TRBV9 to TRBJ2-1; 12 bases match TRBD2. The sequencing input was PBMCs or T cells enriched from blood (not recorded which). The CDR3 loop reads CASSAGLAGNNEQFF. The CDR3 region has the DNA TGTGCCAGCAGCGCCGGACTAGCGGGAAACAATGAGCAGTTCTTC.